This T cell receptor beta chain appears in the sequencing data of a study of graft-versus-host responses after intestinal transplantation. On the study more broadly: As for transplant type, recipients had multivisceral, liver-intestinal, or isolated intestinal grafts. Notes on the study in general: Early post-transplant HvG declines showed an association with peak circulating GvH clone levels. GvH clones occurred in recipient marrow; some first appeared in ileum or blood.

TCRdb keeps only in-frame clones here, not all; method: immunoSEQ multiplex PCR. The table records 65,000 to 100,000 clones, around 90% of them present only once. Points on this clone: Its antigen is not known.

The specimen comprised unstimulated CD8+ T cells sorted from spleen or lymph node cells, sampled before transplant. The sequence came from a human donor who was the organ donor for an intestinal transplant.

This CDR3 is CASSQDLGGRPEQYF. The CDR3 DNA is TGTGCCAGCAGCCAAGATCTTGGGGGCAGGCCAGAGCAGTACTTC. The rearrangement links TRBV4-2 to TRBJ2-5, with TRBD1 as a possible D gene (6 bases). This CDR3 spans 15 amino acids. Trimming took off 0 bases at V and 11 bases at J, with 19 bases between the two ends. CDR1 and CDR2 (germline): LGHNA, YNFKEQ.